This entry features one TCR beta chain sequence. Its specificity is not known. The data were obtained in a study of graft-versus-host responses after intestinal transplantation. Across the whole study: Among the recipients, transplants were multivisceral, liver-intestinal, or isolated intestinal. For about three years after anti-thymocyte globulin induction, all recipients took tacrolimus and steroids.

Whole-study findings and limits: The marrow of recipients harbored GvH clones, and ileum or blood showed some of them first. Researchers found peak circulating GvH clone levels linked to early post-transplant HvG declines.

Sequencing was performed with immunoSEQ multiplex PCR; in TCRdb, only in-frame clones are kept and a portion is missing. The table records 35,000 to 45,000 clones, about 94% of them present only once. V was cut by 4 bases and J by 4 bases, with 18 bases left in between. Germline loops: CDR1 SGDLS, CDR2 YYNGEE. The CDR3 extends over 16 amino acids. The sequencing used PBMCs, collected 16 days after intestinal transplant. The clonotype comes from a human patient who received an intestinal transplant, so some T cells may come from the graft donor. The chain employs TRBV9 and TRBJ2-1; the D is unclear. The CDR3 protein is CASSLNAAARYNEQFF. CDR3 sequence (DNA): TGTGCCAGCAGCTTAAACGCCGCGGCTCGTTACAATGAGCAGTTCTTC.